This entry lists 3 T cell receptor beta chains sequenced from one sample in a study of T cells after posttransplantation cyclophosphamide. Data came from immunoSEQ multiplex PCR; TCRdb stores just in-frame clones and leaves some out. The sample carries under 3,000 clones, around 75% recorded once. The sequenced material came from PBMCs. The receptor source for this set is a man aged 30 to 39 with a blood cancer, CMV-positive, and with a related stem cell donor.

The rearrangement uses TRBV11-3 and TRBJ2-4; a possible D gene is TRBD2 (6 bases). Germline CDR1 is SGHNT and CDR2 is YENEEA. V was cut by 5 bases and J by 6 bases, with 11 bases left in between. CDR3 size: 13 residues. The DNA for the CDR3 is TGTGCCAGCAGCCAGGGACTGGGAAACATTCAGTACTTC. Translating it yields CASSQGLGNIQYF.

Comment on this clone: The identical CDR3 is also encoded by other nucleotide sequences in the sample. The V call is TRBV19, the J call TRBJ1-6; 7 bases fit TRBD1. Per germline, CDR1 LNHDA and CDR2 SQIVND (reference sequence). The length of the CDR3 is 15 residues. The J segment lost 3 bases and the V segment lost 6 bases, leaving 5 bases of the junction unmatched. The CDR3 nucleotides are TGTGCCAGTAGCACCACAGGGGTCTATAATTCACCCCTCCACTTT. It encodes CASSTTGVYNSPLHF.

The CDR3 nucleotides are TGTGCCAGCAGTTCCTCCGGGACAGGGTTTCGCGCTTTCTTT. As protein: CASSSSGTGFRAFF. The gene calls are TRBV6-5 and TRBJ1-1; 9 bases match TRBD1. The J segment lost 11 bases and the V segment lost 4 bases, leaving 11 bases of the junction unmatched. The CDR3 length is 14 residues. Germline loops: CDR1 MNHEY, CDR2 SVGAGI.